The present T cell receptor beta chain was sequenced within a study of blood T cell repertoires in COVID-19. Study summary: Spain, Italy and the United States supplied samples that represented acute and convalescent COVID-19. T cells, B-cell-depleted T cells, or PBMCs provided the cDNA or gDNA that served as material.

The V gene's germline CDR1 is SEHNR and CDR2 FQNEAQ (reference sequence). The CDR3 covers 12 residues. J was trimmed by 5 bases and V by 5 bases; bases with no gene match: 2. How the authors handled the data: Amplification of reference gene primers was used by the study to estimate nucleated cell counts. TCRdb's copy holds only in-frame clones and misses some; the assay was immunoSEQ multiplex PCR. Clone size and V and J calls were adopted from that table, with D and trimming inferred from the DNA. The sample shows 270,000 or so clones, roughly 79% of them seen only once. In the case of this clone: Different DNA sequences within this sample yield the same CDR3.

Sequencing used peripheral blood. The gene calls are TRBV7-9 and TRBJ1-2; TRBD1 matches 7 bases. The TCR was taken from a woman aged 55 to 70 with active or convalescent COVID-19. The CDR3 bases are TGTGCCAGCAGCCCACAGGGGTATGGCTACACCTTC. As protein: CASSPQGYGYTF.